The clone carrying this T cell receptor (beta chain) was seen only a few times. What it binds is not known. The record originates from a study of circulating CD8 cells and anti-PD-1 response in melanoma. As for the study in general: Treatment was intravenous nivolumab at 3 mg/kg every 2 weeks. Anti-PD-1 was first-line therapy for about 50% of the 13 patients.

Study-wide points: Experiments were generally run without replicates. Clonotype sharing was highest between DPOS and TIGIT subsets.

The CDR3 totals 13 residues. Trimming removed 8 bases from V and 1 base from J; junction bases left unmatched: 4. Germline V CDR1 and CDR2: PRHDT, FYEKMQ (reference sequence). From live CD3+CD8+TCRalphabeta+ cells, four PD-1 and/or TIGIT subsets were sorted. Using 15 ng of total RNA, TCR libraries were made with the QIAseq Immune Repertoire TCR panel. TCRdb reprocessed the reads with MiXCR, giving one entry per CDR3 protein. The table records about 570 distinct CDR3 sequences, roughly 9.8% of them present only once. This material consisted of CD8+ T cells from PBMCs, taken at baseline or after one month of anti-PD-1 therapy (not recorded which). The V call is TRBV13, the J call TRBJ2-5, with TRBD2 matching 7 bases. The sequence came from a human donor with melanoma. The CDR3, as DNA: TGTGCCAGCCGGGACTACCTCCAAGAGACCCAGTACTTC. This gives the protein CASRDYLQETQYF.